This paragraph reports one T cell receptor (beta chain). The sample is drawn from a study of CD8 T cells in Susac syndrome. J was trimmed by 8 bases and V by 6 bases; bases with no gene match: 14. This CDR3 has 17 amino acids. cDNA came from roughly 0.53 to 1 ug RNA primed by random hexamers. Amplification of TCR beta CDR3 by immunoSEQ multiplex PCR spanned 54 Vbeta and 13 Jbeta. MiXCR, run by TCRdb on the immunoSEQ multiplex PCR reads, gives a single entry per CDR3 protein. The sample consists of over 95,000 distinct CDR3 sequences, around 90% of them appearing once. Sequencing of TCR beta drew on CD8+ and CD4+ T cells from blood. Healthy donors constituted the controls, which were matched for age and sex. Negative isolation was used for CD8+ and CD4+ T cells, and FACS enrichment was applied to TEMRA cells.

The V call is TRBV12-3 or TRBV12-4, the J call TRBJ2-1, with TRBD2 identical over 12 bases. The sequenced sample consisted of CD4+ T cells from PBMCs. This TCR derives from a human donor in good health. CDR3 loop: CASSPNRSSGRDDEQFF. For the CDR3, the DNA is TGTGCCAGCAGCCCTAATAGATCTAGCGGGAGGGACGATGAGCAGTTCTTC.